This T cell receptor beta chain appears in the sequencing data of a study of cytomegalovirus exposure and HLA in healthy donors. Amplification used 60 Vbeta primers and 13 Jbeta primers. The method was immunoSEQ multiplex PCR; TCRdb's version includes in-frame clones alone and lacks a portion of them. The table lists roughly 140,000 clones, approximately 78% of them singletons. For this clone: Its matching antigen is unknown.

The CDR3 loop spans 14 amino acids. From germline, CDR1 is SGHTA and CDR2 FQGTGA. V lost 1 base, J lost 8 bases, and 12 bases lay in between. Study-wide findings and caveats: An analysis done earlier found most TCR beta V segments productive about 90% or about 30% of the time. Reportedly, TCR beta sequences accurately predicted HLA-A and HLA-B alleles in most subjects. A later analysis showed HLA-associated TCR beta chains outstripping equally common others in clonal expansion.

Sample: PBMCs. The TCR was taken from a middle-aged woman in good health and CMV-seropositive. V and J are TRBV7-3 and TRBJ2-1; possible D gene TRBD2, 6 bases. Here the CDR3 DNA reads TGTGCCAGCAGCTTAAGGAGCCCGGGGGATGAGCAGTTCTTC. Translating it yields CASSLRSPGDEQFF.